These 3 T cell receptor beta chains were all obtained from the same sample, sequenced in a study of CD8 T cells in ankylosing spondylitis. TCRdb reprocessed the 5' RACE reads with MiXCR, giving one entry per CDR3 protein. The data hold 200,000 to 300,000 distinct CDR3 sequences, with 8.6% observed a single time. Sample: blood, either unsorted or a sorted T cell fraction (not recorded which). The receptors shown here come from a male donor with ankylosing spondylitis or in good health (not recorded which).

This clonotype was seen many times. The genes are TRBV7-9 and TRBJ2-1; 7 nucleotides line up with TRBD1. Germline values: CDR1 SEHNR, CDR2 FQNEAQ (reference sequence). The CDR3 sequence is 16 residues long. After removal of 5 bases from V and 6 bases from J, the junction contained 13 bases not matched to a gene. Written as DNA, the CDR3 is TGTGCCAGCAGCCTGCTGGGACAGATTGGGGGCAATGAGCAGTTCTTC. Translated: CASSLLGQIGGNEQFF.

This clonotype has just a few counts. CDR3 nucleotide sequence: TGTGCCAGCTTGAGGACAGCGAACACCGGGGAGCTGTTTTTT. Its protein product is CASLRTANTGELFF. The chain recombines TRBV27 with TRBJ2-2; D possibly corresponds to TRBD1 (6 bases). Germline V gene lookup returns CDR1 MNHEY and CDR2 SMNVEV (reference sequence). The V gene lost 8 bases and the J gene lost 0 bases, with 10 bases spanning the gap. The CDR3 consists of 14 residues.

The chain has TRBV7-8 and TRBJ2-5; D gene unclear. The CDR3 extends over 15 amino acids. Trimming took 1 base from V and 3 from J, leaving 12 bases between them. Germline values: CDR1 SGHVS, CDR2 FQNEAQ. The DNA for the CDR3 is TGTGCCAGCAGCTTAGGATTCGGCAGAAAAGAGACCCAGTACTTC. Amino acids: CASSLGFGRKETQYF.